The clone carrying this TCR beta chain was counted only a few times. The sample is drawn from a study of blood T cell repertoires in COVID-19. The V end lost 2 bases, the J end lost 4 bases, and 17 bases lay between the germline ends. Germline V gene lookup returns CDR1 SGHVS and CDR2 FQNEAQ. This CDR3 region has 17 residues. Generated by immunoSEQ multiplex PCR, the TCRdb table keeps only in-frame clones and is missing some. Here the sample spans 200,000 to 300,000 clones, about 84% being singletons. The sequence derives from a woman at least 80 years old with COVID-19, enrolled during active disease. This sequence joins TRBV7-8 and TRBJ1-4; possibly TRBD1 for D (5 bases). Sequencing was done on a sample of peripheral blood. DNA for the CDR3: TGTGCCAGCAGCTTAAATTCTGCGGGACCCCGTAATGAAAAACTGTTTTTT. Amino acids: CASSLNSAGPRNEKLFF.